This TCR beta chain was sequenced during a study of cytomegalovirus exposure and HLA in healthy donors. Primers for the PCR totalled 60 Vbeta and 13 Jbeta. The assay was immunoSEQ multiplex PCR, and TCRdb's table has in-frame clones only and misses some. The sample has about 160,000 clones; 79% are singletons. The CDR3 has 14 residues. Trimming removed 5 bases from V and 1 base from J, with 8 bases in between. The germline gives CDR1 SGHVS, CDR2 FQNEAQ. Overall study results and limits: The authors enumerated around 150 TCR beta chains as linked to cytomegalovirus. When a later analysis compared HLA-associated TCR beta chains with equally common others, the HLA-associated chains turned out to be more clonally expanded and to have lower generation probabilities.

Donors likely had unrecorded immune exposures despite being nominally healthy when sampled. As for this clone: Its antigen remains unknown.

Source material: PBMCs. This chain links TRBV7-8 with TRBJ2-2; D unresolved. The origin of this receptor is a middle-aged man in good health and CMV-seronegative. In DNA, the CDR3 is TGTGCCAGCAGCGCACTTTGGAACACCGGGGAGCTGTTTTTT. It specifies CASSALWNTGELFF. The full variable domain, in which reference TRBV7-8 and TRBJ2-2 provide the parts outside the CDR3, is GAGVSQSPRYKVAKRGQDVALRCDPISGHVSLFWYQQALGQGPEFLTYFQNEAQLDKSGLPSDRFFAERPEGSVSTLKIQRTQQEDSAVYLCASSALWNTGELFFGEGSRLTVL.